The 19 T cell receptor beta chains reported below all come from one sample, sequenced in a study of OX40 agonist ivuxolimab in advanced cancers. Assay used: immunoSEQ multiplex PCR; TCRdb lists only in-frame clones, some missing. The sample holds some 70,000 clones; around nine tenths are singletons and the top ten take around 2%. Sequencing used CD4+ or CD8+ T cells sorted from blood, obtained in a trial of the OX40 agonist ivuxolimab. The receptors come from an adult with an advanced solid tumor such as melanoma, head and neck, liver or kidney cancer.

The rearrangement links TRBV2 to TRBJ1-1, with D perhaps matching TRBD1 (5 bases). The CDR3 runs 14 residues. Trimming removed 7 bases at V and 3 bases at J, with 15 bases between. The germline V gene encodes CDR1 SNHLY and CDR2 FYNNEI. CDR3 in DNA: TGTGCCAGCACCAAGCAGGGAGGAGACACTGAAGCTTTCTTT. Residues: CASTKQGGDTEAFF. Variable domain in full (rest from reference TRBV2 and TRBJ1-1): EPEVTQTPSHQVTQMGQEVILRCVPISNHLYFYWYRQILGQKVEFLVSFYNNEISEKSEIFDDQFSVERPDGSNFTLKIRSTKLEDSAMYFCASTKQGGDTEAFFGQGTRLTVV.

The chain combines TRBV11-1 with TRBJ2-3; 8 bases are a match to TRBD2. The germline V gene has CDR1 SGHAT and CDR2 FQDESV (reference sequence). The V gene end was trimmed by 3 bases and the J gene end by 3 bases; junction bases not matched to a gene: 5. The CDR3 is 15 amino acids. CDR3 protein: CASSFPGGGTDTQYF. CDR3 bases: TGTGCCAGCAGCTTCCCGGGGGGGGGAACAGATACGCAGTATTTT. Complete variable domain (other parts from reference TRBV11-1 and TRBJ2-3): EAEVAQSPRYKITEKSQAVAFWCDPISGHATLYWYRQILGQGPELLVQFQDESVVDDSQLPKDRFSAERLKGVDSTLKIQPAELGDSAMYLCASSFPGGGTDTQYFGPGTRLTVL.

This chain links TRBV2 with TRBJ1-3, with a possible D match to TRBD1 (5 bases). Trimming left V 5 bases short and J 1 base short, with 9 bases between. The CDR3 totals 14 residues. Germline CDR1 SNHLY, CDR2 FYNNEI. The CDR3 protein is CASSQGVSGNTIYF. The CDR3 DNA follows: TGTGCCAGCAGTCAGGGAGTATCTGGAAACACCATATATTTT.

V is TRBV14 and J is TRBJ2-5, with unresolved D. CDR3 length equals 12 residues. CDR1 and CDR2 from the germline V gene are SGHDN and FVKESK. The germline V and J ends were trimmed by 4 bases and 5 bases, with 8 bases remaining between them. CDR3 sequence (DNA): TGTGCCAGCAGCCGACTGTACGAGACCCAGTACTTC. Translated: CASSRLYETQYF.

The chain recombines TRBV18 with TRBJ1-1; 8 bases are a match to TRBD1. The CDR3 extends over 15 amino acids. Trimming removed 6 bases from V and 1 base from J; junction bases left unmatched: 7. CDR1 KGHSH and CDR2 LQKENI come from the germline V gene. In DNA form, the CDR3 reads TGTGCCAGCTCTCAGACAGGGGTTAAGAACACTGAAGCTTTCTTT. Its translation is CASSQTGVKNTEAFF.

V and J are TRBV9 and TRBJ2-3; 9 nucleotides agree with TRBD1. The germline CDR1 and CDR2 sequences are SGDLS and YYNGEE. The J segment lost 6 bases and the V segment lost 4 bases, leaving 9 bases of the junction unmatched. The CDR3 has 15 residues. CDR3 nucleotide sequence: TGTGCCAGCAGCCCCCCGGGACAGGGTATCGATACGCAGTATTTT. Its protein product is CASSPPGQGIDTQYF.

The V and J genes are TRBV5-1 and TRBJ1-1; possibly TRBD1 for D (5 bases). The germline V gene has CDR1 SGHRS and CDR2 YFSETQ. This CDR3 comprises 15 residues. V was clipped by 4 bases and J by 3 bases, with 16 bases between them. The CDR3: CASSPVRGGHTEAFF. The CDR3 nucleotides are TGCGCCAGCAGCCCCGTGAGGGGAGGACACACTGAAGCTTTCTTT.

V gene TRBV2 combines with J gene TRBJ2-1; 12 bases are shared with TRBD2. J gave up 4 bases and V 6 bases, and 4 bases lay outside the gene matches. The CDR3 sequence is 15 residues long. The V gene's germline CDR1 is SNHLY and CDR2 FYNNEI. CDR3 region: CASRVTSGSYNEQFF. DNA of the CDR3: TGTGCCAGCAGGGTGACTAGCGGGAGTTACAATGAGCAGTTCTTC.

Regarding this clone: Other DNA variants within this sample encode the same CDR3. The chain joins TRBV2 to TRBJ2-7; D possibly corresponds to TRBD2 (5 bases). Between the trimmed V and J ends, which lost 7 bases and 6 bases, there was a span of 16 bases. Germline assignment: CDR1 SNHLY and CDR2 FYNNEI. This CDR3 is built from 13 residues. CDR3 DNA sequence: TGTGCCAGCACCACTCGGCTAGCCGGCGAGCAGTACTTC. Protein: CASTTRLAGEQYF. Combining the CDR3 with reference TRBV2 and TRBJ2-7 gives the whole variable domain EPEVTQTPSHQVTQMGQEVILRCVPISNHLYFYWYRQILGQKVEFLVSFYNNEISEKSEIFDDQFSVERPDGSNFTLKIRSTKLEDSAMYFCASTTRLAGEQYFGPGTRLTVT.

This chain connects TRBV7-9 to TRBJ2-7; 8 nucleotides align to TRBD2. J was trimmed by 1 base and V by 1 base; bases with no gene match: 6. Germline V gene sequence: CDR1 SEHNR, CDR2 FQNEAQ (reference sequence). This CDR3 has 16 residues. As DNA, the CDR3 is TGTGCCAGCAGCTTAGTGGCGGGGGGTGTTTCCTACGAGCAGTACTTC. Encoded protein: CASSLVAGGVSYEQYF.

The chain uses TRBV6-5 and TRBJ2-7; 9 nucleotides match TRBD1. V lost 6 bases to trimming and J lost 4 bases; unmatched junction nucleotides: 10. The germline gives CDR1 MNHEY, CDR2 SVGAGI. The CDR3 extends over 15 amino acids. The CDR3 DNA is TGTGCCAGCAGCCGCGGGGGACAGGGTGGATACGAGCAGTACTTC. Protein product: CASSRGGQGGYEQYF.

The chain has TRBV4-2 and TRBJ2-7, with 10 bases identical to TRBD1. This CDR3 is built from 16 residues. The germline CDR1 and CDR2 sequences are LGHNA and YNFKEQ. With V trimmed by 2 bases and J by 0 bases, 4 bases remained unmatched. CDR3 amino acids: CASSQTGTGDSYEQYF. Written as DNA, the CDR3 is TGTGCCAGCAGCCAAACCGGGACAGGGGACTCCTACGAGCAGTACTTC.

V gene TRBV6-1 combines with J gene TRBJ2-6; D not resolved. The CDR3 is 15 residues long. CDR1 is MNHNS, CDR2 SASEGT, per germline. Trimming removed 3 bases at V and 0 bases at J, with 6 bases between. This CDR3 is CASSDVHSGANVLTF. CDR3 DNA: TGTGCCAGCAGTGATGTCCACTCTGGGGCCAACGTCCTGACTTTC.

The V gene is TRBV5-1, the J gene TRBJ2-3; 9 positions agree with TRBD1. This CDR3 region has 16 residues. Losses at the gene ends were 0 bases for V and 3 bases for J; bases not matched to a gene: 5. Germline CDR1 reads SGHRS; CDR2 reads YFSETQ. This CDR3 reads CASSLVVGTGTDTQYF. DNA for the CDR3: TGCGCCAGCAGCTTGGTGGTCGGGACAGGGACAGATACGCAGTATTTT.

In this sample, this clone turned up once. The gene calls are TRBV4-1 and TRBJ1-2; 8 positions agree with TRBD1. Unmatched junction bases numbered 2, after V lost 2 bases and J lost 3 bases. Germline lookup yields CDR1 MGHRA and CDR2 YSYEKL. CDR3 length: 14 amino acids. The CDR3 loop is CASSQLTGDYGYTF. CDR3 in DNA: TGCGCCAGCAGCCAACTGACAGGGGACTATGGCTACACCTTC.

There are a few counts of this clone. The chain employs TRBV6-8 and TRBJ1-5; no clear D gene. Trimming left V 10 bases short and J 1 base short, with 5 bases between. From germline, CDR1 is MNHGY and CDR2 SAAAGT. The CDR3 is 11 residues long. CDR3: CANRSNQPQHF. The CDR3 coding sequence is TGTGCCAACCGAAGCAATCAGCCCCAGCATTTT.

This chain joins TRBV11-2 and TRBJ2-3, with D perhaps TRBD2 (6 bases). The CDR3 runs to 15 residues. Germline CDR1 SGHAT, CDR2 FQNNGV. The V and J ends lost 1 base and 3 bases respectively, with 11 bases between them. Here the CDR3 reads CASSLGGGRTDTQYF. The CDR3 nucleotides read TGTGCCAGCAGCTTAGGAGGAGGGAGGACAGATACGCAGTATTTT.

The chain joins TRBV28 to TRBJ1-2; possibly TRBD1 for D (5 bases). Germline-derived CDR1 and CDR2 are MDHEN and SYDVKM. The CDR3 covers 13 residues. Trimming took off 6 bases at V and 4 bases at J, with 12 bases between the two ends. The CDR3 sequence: CASRSDSSYGYTF. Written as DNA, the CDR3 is TGTGCCAGCAGATCCGACAGTTCCTATGGCTACACCTTC.

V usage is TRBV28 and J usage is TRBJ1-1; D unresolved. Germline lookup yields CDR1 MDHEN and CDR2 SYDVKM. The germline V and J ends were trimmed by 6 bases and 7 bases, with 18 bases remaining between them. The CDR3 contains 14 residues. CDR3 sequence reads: CASRYPSAVGEAFF. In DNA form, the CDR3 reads TGTGCCAGCAGATATCCCTCGGCAGTCGGTGAAGCTTTCTTT.